The clone carrying this T cell receptor beta chain was detected a few times. Its matching antigen is unknown. Treatment here: oral pan-JAK inhibitor, 5-10 mg twice daily. Researchers picked out CD4+ and CD8+ T cells from PBMCs by sorting. Sequencing templates came from extracted RNA that was reverse transcribed into cDNA. Only in-frame clones appear in the TCRdb table, and some are missing; sequencing was by immunoSEQ multiplex PCR. Found here are about 210,000 clones, about 58% of them singletons; the top ten hold roughly 1.5%. The germline gives CDR1 KGHSH, CDR2 LQKENI. The CDR3 sequence is 17 residues long. V was pared by 0 bases and J by 3 bases, with 16 bases between. These data originate in a study of CD8+ T cells in alopecia areata. Study summary: Treated patients were dosed with oral tofacitinib, taking 5 to 10 mg twice daily.

Study-level findings and limits: Treatment with tofacitinib significantly lowered scalp clonality and reduced expanded CD8+ clones among the top 100. An increase in clonality over normal scalp was evident in lesional scalp, especially alopecia totalis/universalis.

The TCR sequence derives from a human donor with alopecia areata. V is TRBV18 and J is TRBJ2-3; TRBD1 is a possible D gene (5 bases). The starting material was CD4+ T cells sorted from blood, obtained at week 4, from a patient treated with tofacitinib. The CDR3: CASSPPGAGRGTDTQYF. CDR3 bases: TGTGCCAGCTCACCACCGGGTGCAGGGCGAGGTACAGATACGCAGTATTTT. The full variable domain, rest sourced from reference TRBV18 and TRBJ2-3, is NAGVMQNPRHLVRRRGQEARLRCSPMKGHSHVYWYRQLPEEGLKFMVYLQKENIIDESGMPKERFSAEFPKEGPSILRIQQVVRGDSAAYFCASSPPGAGRGTDTQYFGPGTRLTVL.